The text below deals with one T cell receptor beta chain. In the original workflow: Reference gene primer amplification in the assay estimated nucleated cell counts. TCRdb keeps only in-frame clones here, not all; method: immunoSEQ multiplex PCR. Clone size and the V and J calls come from that table; the DNA yielded D and trimming. The data hold some 64,000 clones, with over 65% observed a single time. Trimming shortened V by 0 bases and J by 6 bases, and 6 bases separated the two germline ends. Germline CDR1 GTSNPN, CDR2 SVGIG (reference sequence). This CDR3 has 11 residues. The data belong to a study of blood T cell repertoires in COVID-19. Looking at the study overall: Some COVID-19 samples were acute and others convalescent; all came from the United States, Italy and Spain. Sample material is recorded as cDNA or gDNA derived from T cells, B-cell-depleted T cells, or PBMCs.

The chain couples TRBV30 to TRBJ2-7; D perhaps matches TRBD1 (6 bases). The sequencing input was peripheral blood. The receptor was derived from a man aged 80 or over with active or convalescent COVID-19. The DNA of the CDR3 is TGTGCCTGGAGTGTAGGGGGCGAGCAGTACTTC. It codes for CAWSVGGEQYF.